Below, one T cell receptor beta chain is given with its context. As originally analysed: Reference gene primer amplification gave nucleated cell count estimates. Clones were sequenced by immunoSEQ multiplex PCR, and TCRdb holds only the in-frame ones, with some missing. V and J calls and clone size follow that table, whereas D and trimming were derived from the DNA. The table lists 180,000 or so clones, approximately 88% of them singletons, with 13% in the top ten. Across about two dozen US areas, participants ranged in age from about 18 to 89 years. Participants were placed into cohorts based on the clinical history they reported. V gave up 4 bases and J gave up 0 bases, with 13 bases separating them. Germline loops: CDR1 SGHTA, CDR2 FQGNSA. The length of the CDR3 is 15 residues. The data were taken from a study of blood T cell repertoires in COVID-19. Overall study: Material from acute and convalescent COVID-19 was sourced from the United States, Italy and Spain.

The V and J genes are TRBV7-2 and TRBJ2-7, with D uncertain. The TCR sequence derives from a woman aged 55-70 years who had recovered from COVID-19. Sequencing was done on a sample of PBMCs or T cells enriched from blood (not recorded which). CDR3 DNA sequence: TGTGCCAGCAGCTCTGGCCCCACATCCTCCTACGAGCAGTACTTC. This sequence encodes CASSSGPTSSYEQYF.